A selection of T cell receptor beta chains follows, all from one sample in a study of cytomegalovirus exposure and HLA in healthy donors. TCRdb's copy holds only in-frame clones and misses some; the assay was immunoSEQ multiplex PCR. The sample lists about 64,000 clones, around 88% occurring once. Specimen: PBMCs. The receptors stem from a woman aged 18-29 years in good health and CMV-seronegative. CDR3s include the opening cysteine and the closing phenylalanine or tryptophan. A D gene is named only where the DNA matches it firmly. Not all rows give a size; the values are once, few, many and, for expanded clones, a class.

d_gene | abundance | j_gene | v_gene | CDR3nt | CDR3aa
. | . | TRBJ2-7 | TRBV4-3 | TGCGCCAGCAGCCAAGGGACAGTCCACGAGCAGTACTTC | CASSQGTVHEQYF
. | . | TRBJ1-1 | TRBV27 | TGTGCCAGCAGTCCTTACTGGACAGCCCAGAACACTGAAGCTTTCTTT | CASSPYWTAQNTEAFF
. | . | TRBJ2-1 | TRBV19 | TGTGCCAGTAGTATTACCGGGGATACCTACAATGAGCAGTTCTTC | CASSITGDTYNEQFF
TRBD1 | . | TRBJ1-2 | TRBV19 | TGTGCCAGTAGTGGAGGGGGCGCATATGGTGGCTACACCTTC | CASSGGGAYGGYTF
. | . | TRBJ2-3 | TRBV11-2 | TGTGCCAGCAGCTTCCTACAGGGATTTAGGACAGATACGCAGTATTTT | CASSFLQGFRTDTQYF
. | . | TRBJ1-4 | TRBV15 | TGTGCCACCAGCAGAGAAGGTCGGGGTAATGAAAAACTGTTTTTT | CATSREGRGNEKLFF
. | once | TRBJ1-2 | TRBV7-6 | TGTGCCAGCAGCTCAAATATACAGGGAATAGGTGGCTACACCTTC | CASSSNIQGIGGYTF
TRBD1 | . | TRBJ1-1 | TRBV11-2 | TGTGCCAGCAGCAAGACAGGGGGGCAGACTGAAGCTTTCTTT | CASSKTGGQTEAFF
TRBD2 | . | TRBJ2-1 | TRBV27 | TGTGCCACCTCGACCCTAGCGGGAGGGCCCGGTGAGCAGTTCTTC | CATSTLAGGPGEQFF
. | . | TRBJ1-1 | TRBV28 | TGTGCCAGCAGTTTAACTACACCCTTAGAAGCTTTCTTT | CASSLTTPLEAFF
. | . | TRBJ2-3 | TRBV4-2 | TGTGCCAGCAGCCAAAGTCTACGGGGGTGGGCCACAGATACGCAGTATTTT | CASSQSLRGWATDTQYF
TRBD1 | . | TRBJ2-7 | TRBV7-2 | TGTGCCAGCAGCACGGACAGGGGGCGTTACGAGCAGTACTTC | CASSTDRGRYEQYF
TRBD1 | . | TRBJ1-2 | TRBV5-8 | TGTGCCAGCAGCTTTGGGGCCGGACAGGGGGCCCTCCGCTATGGCTACACCTTC | CASSFGAGQGALRYGYTF
TRBD2 | . | TRBJ2-1 | TRBV11-1 | TGTGCCAGCAGCAGTAGCGGGTATGAGCAGTTCTTC | CASSSSGYEQFF
. | . | TRBJ1-1 | TRBV11-3 | TGTGCCAGCAGCTCCCAGGGGAACACTGAAGCTTTCTTT | CASSSQGNTEAFF
. | . | TRBJ1-1 | TRBV19 | TGTGCCAGTACCCCGTCCTTGGGCCCAGCTGAAGCTTTCTTT | CASTPSLGPAEAFF
. | . | TRBJ2-2 | TRBV11-1 | TGTGCCAGCAGCCTAGTAAACAGGGTCACCGGGGAGCTGTTTTTT | CASSLVNRVTGELFF
. | . | TRBJ1-1 | TRBV19 | TGTGCCAGCATCAGGGGCGAAGGGAACACTGAAGCTTTCTTT | CASIRGEGNTEAFF
TRBD1 | . | TRBJ2-5 | TRBV4-1 | TGCGCCAGCAGCCACCCCACAGGGGGCCAAGAGACCCAGTACTTC | CASSHPTGGQETQYF
TRBD1 | . | TRBJ1-5 | TRBV28 | TGTGCCAGCAGTTTATCTCAGGGGGCGGGAAGCAATCAGCCCCAGCATTTT | CASSLSQGAGSNQPQHF
TRBD2 | . | TRBJ2-1 | TRBV2 | TGTGCCAGCGGGGGGGTCGCGGGGAGCGGCTTCTCCTACAATGAGCAGTTCTTC | CASGGVAGSGFSYNEQFF
TRBD2 | . | TRBJ2-1 | TRBV14 | TGTGCCAGCAGCCAGACTAGCGGGCGTACGGTCGAGCAGTTCTTC | CASSQTSGRTVEQFF
TRBD2 | . | TRBJ2-1 | TRBV7-3 | TGTGCCAGCAGCTTAGGGACTAGCGGGAATTACAATGAGCAGTTCTTC | CASSLGTSGNYNEQFF
. | . | TRBJ2-3 | TRBV19 | TGTGCCAGTAGTTCTAGCAGCTACACAGATACGCAGTATTTT | CASSSSSYTDTQYF
TRBD1 | . | TRBJ2-3 | TRBV29-1 | TGCAGCGTTACGGGACAGGCTAGCACAGATACGCAGTATTTT | CSVTGQASTDTQYF
TRBD2 | . | TRBJ2-1 | TRBV7-9 | TGTGCCAGCAGCCTAAGTATCCTAGCGGCGAACAATGAGCAGTTCTTC | CASSLSILAANNEQFF
. | . | TRBJ1-3 | TRBV10-2 | TGCGCCAGCAGTGATACGGGGGGCGCAAACACCATATATTTT | CASSDTGGANTIYF
TRBD2 | . | TRBJ2-7 | TRBV19 | TGTGCCAGTAGTATCGAGATAGCGGGGGGGCCCGCAAGCGAGCAGTACTTC | CASSIEIAGGPASEQYF
TRBD1 | once | TRBJ1-3 | TRBV6-5 | TGTGCCAGCAGAGCAGGGGGGTTTTTAGGAAACACCATATATTTT | CASRAGGFLGNTIYF
. | . | TRBJ1-1 | TRBV9 | TGTGCCAGCAGCGTAGACGACACCACTCTTGAAGCTTTCTTT | CASSVDDTTLEAFF
TRBD2 | . | TRBJ2-7 | TRBV27 | TGTGCCAGCAGTTTGGGACTAGCGGTTTCCGAGCAGTACTTC | CASSLGLAVSEQYF
. | once | TRBJ1-1 | TRBV4-2 | TGTGCCAGCAGCCCGAATGAAGGGGGAGAAGCTTTCTTT | CASSPNEGGEAFF
. | once | TRBJ1-2 | TRBV7-9 | TGTGCCAGCAGCTCAATACAGGATCTGTGGGGCTACACCTTC | CASSSIQDLWGYTF
. | . | TRBJ1-2 | TRBV19 | TGTGCCAGTAGTATGTGGGACATCTCTAACTATGGCTACACCTTC | CASSMWDISNYGYTF
. | . | TRBJ2-1 | TRBV5-1 | TGCGCCAGCAGCTTGTTTAGCGGTCTCTACAATGAGCAGTTCTTC | CASSLFSGLYNEQFF
TRBD1 | . | TRBJ2-7 | TRBV6-1 | TGTGCCAGCAGTGAAGGGACAGGGGAATCCTACGAACAGTACTTC | CASSEGTGESYEQYF
. | . | TRBJ1-6 | TRBV7-2 | TGTGCCAGCAGCGGTACTTCGGATTCACCCCTCCACTTT | CASSGTSDSPLHF
. | . | TRBJ2-5 | TRBV4-3 | TGCGCCAGCAGCCAAGTACTAGAGGGGACCCAGTACTTC | CASSQVLEGTQYF
TRBD1 | . | TRBJ1-5 | TRBV12-5 | TGTGCTAGTGGTTTGGTACAGGGACAGGTACCTCAGCCCCAGCATTTT | CASGLVQGQVPQPQHF
. | . | TRBJ2-7 | TRBV9 | TGTGCCAGCAGCGTGGGAGACGGATACTACGAGCAGTACTTC | CASSVGDGYYEQYF
. | once | TRBJ2-2 | TRBV5-1 | TGCGCCAGCAGGGGTGGGGGGTCGCGCACCGGGGAGCTGTTTTTT | CASRGGGSRTGELFF
TRBD2 | . | TRBJ2-3 | TRBV5-1 | TGCGCCAGCAGCTGGCGGGGGGGCCAGGATACGCAGTATTTT | CASSWRGGQDTQYF
TRBD2 | . | TRBJ2-1 | TRBV4-3 | TGCGCCAGCAGCCAAGTCCCTAGCGGGGGTAATGAGCAGTTCTTC | CASSQVPSGGNEQFF
. | . | TRBJ2-5 | TRBV7-6 | TGTGCCAGCAGCTCGAACTCGCAGGGGACCCAGTACTTC | CASSSNSQGTQYF
TRBD2 | . | TRBJ2-1 | TRBV11-2 | TGTGCCAGCAGAAGGCTAGCGGGGGAGGTTGAGCAGTTCTTC | CASRRLAGEVEQFF